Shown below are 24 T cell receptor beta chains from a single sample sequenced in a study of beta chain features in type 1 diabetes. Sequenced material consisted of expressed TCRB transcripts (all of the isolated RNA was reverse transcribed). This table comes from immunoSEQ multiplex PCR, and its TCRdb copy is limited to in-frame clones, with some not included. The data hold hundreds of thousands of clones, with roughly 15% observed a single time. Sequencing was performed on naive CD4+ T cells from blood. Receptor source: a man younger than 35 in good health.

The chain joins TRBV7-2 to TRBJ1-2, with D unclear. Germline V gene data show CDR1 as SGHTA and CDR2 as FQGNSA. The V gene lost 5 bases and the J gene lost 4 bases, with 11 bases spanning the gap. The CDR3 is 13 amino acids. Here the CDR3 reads CASSPSYSYGYTF. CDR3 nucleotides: TGTGCCAGCAGCCCTAGCTATAGCTATGGCTACACCTTC.

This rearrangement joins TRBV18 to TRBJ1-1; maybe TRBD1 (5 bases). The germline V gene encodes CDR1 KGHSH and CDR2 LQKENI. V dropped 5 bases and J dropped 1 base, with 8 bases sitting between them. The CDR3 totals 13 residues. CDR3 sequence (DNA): TGTGCCAGCTCAATAGACAGGAACACTGAAGCTTTCTTT. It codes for CASSIDRNTEAFF.

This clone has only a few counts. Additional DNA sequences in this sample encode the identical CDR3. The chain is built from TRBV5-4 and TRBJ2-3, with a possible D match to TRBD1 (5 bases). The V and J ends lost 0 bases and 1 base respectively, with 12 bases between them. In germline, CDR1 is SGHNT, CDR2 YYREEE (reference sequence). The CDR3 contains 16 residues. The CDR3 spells CASSLGAGLGTDTQYF. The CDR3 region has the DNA TGTGCCAGCAGCTTGGGGGCAGGGCTTGGCACAGATACGCAGTATTTT.

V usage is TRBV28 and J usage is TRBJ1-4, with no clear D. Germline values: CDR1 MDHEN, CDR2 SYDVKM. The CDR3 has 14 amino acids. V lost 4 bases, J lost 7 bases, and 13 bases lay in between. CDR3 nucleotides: TGTGCCAGCAGTTCAGGCGCCGTCGGTGAAAAACTGTTTTTT. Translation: CASSSGAVGEKLFF.

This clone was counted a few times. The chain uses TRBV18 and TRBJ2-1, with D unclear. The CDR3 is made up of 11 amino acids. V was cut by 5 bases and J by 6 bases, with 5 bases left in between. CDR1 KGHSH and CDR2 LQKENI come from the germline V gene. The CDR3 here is CASSNLNEQFF. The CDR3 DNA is TGTGCCAGCTCAAACCTCAATGAGCAGTTCTTC. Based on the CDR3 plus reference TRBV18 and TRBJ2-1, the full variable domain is NAGVMQNPRHLVRRRGQEARLRCSPMKGHSHVYWYRQLPEEGLKFMVYLQKENIIDESGMPKERFSAEFPKEGPSILRIQQVVRGDSAAYFCASSNLNEQFFGPGTRLTVL.

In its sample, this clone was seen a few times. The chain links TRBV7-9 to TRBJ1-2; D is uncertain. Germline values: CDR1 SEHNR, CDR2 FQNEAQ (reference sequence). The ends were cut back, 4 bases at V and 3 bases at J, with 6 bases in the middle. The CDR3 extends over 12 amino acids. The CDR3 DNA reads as TGTGCCAGCAGCTCGGCCTACTATGGCTACACCTTC. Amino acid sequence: CASSSAYYGYTF.

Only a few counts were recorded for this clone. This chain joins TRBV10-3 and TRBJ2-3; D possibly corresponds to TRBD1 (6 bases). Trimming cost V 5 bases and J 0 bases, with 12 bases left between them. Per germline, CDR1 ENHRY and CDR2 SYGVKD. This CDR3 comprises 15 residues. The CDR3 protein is CAISYRVTSTDTQYF. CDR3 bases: TGTGCCATCAGTTACAGGGTAACTAGCACAGATACGCAGTATTTT.

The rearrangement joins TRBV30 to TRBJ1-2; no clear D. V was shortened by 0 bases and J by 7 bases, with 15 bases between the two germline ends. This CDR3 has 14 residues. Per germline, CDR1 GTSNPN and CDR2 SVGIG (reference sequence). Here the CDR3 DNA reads TGTGCCTGGAGTGTTCGCAGCCCATTGCTTGGCTACACCTTC. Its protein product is CAWSVRSPLLGYTF. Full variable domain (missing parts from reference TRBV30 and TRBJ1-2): SQTIHQWPATLVQPVGSPLSLECTVEGTSNPNLYWYRQAAGRGLQLLFYSVGIGQISSEVPQNLSASRPQDRQFILSSKKLLLSDSGFYLCAWSVRSPLLGYTFGSGTRLTVV.

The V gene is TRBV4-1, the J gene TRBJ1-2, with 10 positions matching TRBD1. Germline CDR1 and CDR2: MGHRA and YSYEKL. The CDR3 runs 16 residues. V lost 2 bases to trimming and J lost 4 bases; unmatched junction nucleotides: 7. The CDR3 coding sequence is TGCGCCAGCAGCCAAACCGGCGGGACAGGGGTCTATGGCTACACCTTC. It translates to CASSQTGGTGVYGYTF.

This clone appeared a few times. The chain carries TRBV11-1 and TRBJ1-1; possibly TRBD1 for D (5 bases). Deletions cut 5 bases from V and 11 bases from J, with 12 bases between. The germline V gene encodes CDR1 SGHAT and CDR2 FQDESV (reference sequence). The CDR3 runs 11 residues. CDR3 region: CASSPGTGAFF. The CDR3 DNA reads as TGTGCCAGCAGCCCCGGGACTGGGGCTTTCTTT.

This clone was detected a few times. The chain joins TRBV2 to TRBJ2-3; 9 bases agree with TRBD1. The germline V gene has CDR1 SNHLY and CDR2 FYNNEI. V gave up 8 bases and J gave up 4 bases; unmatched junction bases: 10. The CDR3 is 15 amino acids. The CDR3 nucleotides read TGTGCCAGCCCCTCAAGGGACAGGGCTTCAGATACGCAGTATTTT. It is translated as CASPSRDRASDTQYF. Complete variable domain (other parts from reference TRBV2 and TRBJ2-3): EPEVTQTPSHQVTQMGQEVILRCVPISNHLYFYWYRQILGQKVEFLVSFYNNEISEKSEIFDDQFSVERPDGSNFTLKIRSTKLEDSAMYFCASPSRDRASDTQYFGPGTRLTVL.

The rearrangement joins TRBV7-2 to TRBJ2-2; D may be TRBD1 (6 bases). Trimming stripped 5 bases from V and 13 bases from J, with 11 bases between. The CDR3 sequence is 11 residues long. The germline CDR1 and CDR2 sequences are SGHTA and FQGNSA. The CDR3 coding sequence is TGTGCCAGCAGCCCGGACAGAGCGCTGTTTTTT. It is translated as CASSPDRALFF.

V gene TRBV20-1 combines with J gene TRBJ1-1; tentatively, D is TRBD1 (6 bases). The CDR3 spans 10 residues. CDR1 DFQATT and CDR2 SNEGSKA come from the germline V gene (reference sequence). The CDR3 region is CTLRGTEAFF. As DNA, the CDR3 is TGCACTCTCAGGGGAACTGAAGCTTTCTTT.

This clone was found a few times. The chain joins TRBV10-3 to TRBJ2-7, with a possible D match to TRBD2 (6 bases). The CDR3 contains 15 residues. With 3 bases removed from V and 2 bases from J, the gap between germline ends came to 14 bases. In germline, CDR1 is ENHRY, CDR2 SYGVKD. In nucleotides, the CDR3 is TGTGCCATCAGTGATGGCGGGACGCCAACCTACGAGCAGTACTTC. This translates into CAISDGGTPTYEQYF.

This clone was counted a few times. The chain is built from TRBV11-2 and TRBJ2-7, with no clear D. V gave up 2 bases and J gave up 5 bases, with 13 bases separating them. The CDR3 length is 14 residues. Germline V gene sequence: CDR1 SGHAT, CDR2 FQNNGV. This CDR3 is CASSLLLRYHEQYF. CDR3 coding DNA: TGTGCCAGCAGCTTATTGCTCAGGTACCACGAGCAGTACTTC.

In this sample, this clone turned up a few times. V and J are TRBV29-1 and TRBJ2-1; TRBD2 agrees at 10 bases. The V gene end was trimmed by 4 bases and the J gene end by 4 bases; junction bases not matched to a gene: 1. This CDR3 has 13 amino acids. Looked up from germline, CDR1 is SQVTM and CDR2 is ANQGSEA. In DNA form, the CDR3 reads TGCAGCGTTGCGACTAGCGGGTACAATGAGCAGTTCTTC. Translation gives CSVATSGYNEQFF.

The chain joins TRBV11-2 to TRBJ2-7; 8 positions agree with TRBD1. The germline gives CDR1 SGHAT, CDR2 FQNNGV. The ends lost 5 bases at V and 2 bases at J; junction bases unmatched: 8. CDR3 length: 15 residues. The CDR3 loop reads CASSPYRGVTYEQYF. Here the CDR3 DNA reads TGTGCCAGCAGCCCTTACAGGGGGGTCACCTACGAGCAGTACTTC.

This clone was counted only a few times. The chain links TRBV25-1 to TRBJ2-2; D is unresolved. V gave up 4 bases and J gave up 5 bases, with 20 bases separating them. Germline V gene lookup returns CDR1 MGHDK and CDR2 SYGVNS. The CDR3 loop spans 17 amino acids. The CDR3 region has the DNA TGTGCCAGCAGTGTAACCAAAACCTGGGGATGGACCGGGGAGCTGTTTTTT. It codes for CASSVTKTWGWTGELFF.

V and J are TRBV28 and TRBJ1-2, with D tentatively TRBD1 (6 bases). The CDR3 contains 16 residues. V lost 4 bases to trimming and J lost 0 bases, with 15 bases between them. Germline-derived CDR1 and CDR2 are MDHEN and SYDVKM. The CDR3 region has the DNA TGTGCCAGCAGTTCCCGGGGGGCAGGAGCTAACTATGGCTACACCTTC. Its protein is CASSSRGAGANYGYTF.

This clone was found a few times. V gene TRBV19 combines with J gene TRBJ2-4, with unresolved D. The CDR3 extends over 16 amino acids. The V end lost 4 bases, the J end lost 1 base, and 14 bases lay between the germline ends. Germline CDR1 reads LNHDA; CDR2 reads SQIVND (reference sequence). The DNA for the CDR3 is TGTGCCAGTAGTACGCCCGGGTCATGGGCCAAAAACATTCAGTACTTC. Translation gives CASSTPGSWAKNIQYF.

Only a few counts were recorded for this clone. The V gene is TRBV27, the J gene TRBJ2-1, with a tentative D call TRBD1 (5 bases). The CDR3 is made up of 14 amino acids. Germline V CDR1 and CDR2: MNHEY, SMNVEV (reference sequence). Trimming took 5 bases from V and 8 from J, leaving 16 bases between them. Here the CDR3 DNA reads TGTGCCAGCAGTAAGCCGACAGACACGGATGAGCAGTTCTTC. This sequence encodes CASSKPTDTDEQFF.

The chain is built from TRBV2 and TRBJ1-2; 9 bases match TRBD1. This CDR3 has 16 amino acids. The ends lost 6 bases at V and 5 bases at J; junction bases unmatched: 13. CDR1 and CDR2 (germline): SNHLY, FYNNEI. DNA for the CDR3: TGTGCCAGCAGCCCACAGGGGGCGAATCCCGGATATGGCTACACCTTC. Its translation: CASSPQGANPGYGYTF.

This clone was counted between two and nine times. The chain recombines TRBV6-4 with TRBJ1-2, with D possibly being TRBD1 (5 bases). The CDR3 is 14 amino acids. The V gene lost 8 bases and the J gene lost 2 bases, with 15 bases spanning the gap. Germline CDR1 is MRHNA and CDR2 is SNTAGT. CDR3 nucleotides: TGTGCCAGCCCGACAGAGCACCTGAACTATGGCTACACCTTC. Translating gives CASPTEHLNYGYTF.

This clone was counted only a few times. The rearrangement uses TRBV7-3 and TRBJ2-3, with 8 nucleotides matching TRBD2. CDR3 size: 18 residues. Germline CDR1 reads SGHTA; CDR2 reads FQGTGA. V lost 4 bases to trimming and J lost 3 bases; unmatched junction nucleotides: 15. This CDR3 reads CASSSKPRLAGRTDTQYF. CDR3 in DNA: TGTGCCAGCAGCTCCAAACCCCGTTTAGCGGGGAGAACAGATACGCAGTATTTT.